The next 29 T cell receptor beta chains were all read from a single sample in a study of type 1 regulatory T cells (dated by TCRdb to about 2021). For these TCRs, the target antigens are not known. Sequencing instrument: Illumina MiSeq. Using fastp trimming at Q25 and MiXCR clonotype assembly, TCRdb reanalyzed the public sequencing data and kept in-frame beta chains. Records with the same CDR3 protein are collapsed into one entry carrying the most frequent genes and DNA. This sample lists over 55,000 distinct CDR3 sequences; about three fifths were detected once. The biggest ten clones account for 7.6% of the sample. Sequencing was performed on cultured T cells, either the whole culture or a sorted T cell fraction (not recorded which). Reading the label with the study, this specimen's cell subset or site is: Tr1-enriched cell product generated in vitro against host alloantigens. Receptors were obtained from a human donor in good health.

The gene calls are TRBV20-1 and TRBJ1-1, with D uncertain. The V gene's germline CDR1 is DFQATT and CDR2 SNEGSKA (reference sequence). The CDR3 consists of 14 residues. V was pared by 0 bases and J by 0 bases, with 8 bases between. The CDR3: CSARDSQLNTEAFF. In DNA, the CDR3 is TGCAGTGCTAGAGATTCTCAGTTGAACACTGAAGCTTTCTTT.

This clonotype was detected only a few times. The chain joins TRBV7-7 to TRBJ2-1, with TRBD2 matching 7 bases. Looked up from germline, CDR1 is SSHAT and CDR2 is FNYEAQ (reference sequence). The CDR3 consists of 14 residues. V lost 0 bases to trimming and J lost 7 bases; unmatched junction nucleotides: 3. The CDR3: CASSLAGEGNEQFF. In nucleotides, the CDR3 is TGTGCCAGCAGCTTAGCGGGGGAGGGGAATGAGCAGTTCTTC.

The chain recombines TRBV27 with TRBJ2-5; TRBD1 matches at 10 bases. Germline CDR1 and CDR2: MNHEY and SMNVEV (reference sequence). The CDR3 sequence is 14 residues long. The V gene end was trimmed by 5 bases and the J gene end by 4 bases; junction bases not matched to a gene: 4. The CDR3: CASSTRTGGETQYF. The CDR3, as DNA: TGTGCCAGCAGTACACGGACAGGGGGAGAGACCCAGTACTTC.

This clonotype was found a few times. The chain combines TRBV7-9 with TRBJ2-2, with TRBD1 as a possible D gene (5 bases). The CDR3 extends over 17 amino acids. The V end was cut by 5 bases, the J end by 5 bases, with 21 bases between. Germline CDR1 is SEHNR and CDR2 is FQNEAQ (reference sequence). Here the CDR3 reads CASSPGVAGRGTGELFF. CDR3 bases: TGTGCCAGCAGCCCAGGAGTGGCAGGGCGAGGAACCGGGGAGCTGTTTTTT.

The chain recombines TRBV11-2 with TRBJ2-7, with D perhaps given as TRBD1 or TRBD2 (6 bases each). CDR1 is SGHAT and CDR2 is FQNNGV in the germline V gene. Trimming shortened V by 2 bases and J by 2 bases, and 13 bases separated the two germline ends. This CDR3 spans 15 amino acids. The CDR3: CASSLMGGGTYEQYF. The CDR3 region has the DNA TGTGCCAGCAGCTTAATGGGGGGCGGAACCTACGAGCAGTACTTC.

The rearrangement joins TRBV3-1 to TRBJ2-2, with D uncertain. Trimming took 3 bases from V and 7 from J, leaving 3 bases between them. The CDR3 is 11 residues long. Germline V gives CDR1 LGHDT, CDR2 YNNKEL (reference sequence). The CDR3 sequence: CASSHFGELFF. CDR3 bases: TGTGCCAGCAGCCATTTCGGGGAGCTGTTTTTT.

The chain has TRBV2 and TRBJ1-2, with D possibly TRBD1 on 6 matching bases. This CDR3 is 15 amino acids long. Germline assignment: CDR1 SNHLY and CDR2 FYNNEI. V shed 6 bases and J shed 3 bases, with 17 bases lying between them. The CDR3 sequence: CASREHLRTDYGYTF. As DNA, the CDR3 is TGTGCCAGCAGGGAACACCTGAGGACAGACTATGGCTACACCTTC. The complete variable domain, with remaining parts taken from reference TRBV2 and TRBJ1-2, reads EPEVTQTPSHQVTQMGQEVILRCVPISNHLYFYWYRQILGQKVEFLVSFYNNEISEKSEIFDDQFSVERPDGSNFTLKIRSTKLEDSAMYFCASREHLRTDYGYTFGSGTRLTVV.

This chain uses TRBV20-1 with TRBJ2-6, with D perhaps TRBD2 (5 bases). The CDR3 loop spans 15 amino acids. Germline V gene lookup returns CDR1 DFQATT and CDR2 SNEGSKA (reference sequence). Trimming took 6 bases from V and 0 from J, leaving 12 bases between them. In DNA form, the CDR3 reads TGCAGTGCCCTCCTTGAGGGCTCTGGGGCCAACGTCCTGACTTTC. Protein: CSALLEGSGANVLTF.

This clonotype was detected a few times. The CDR3 DNA is TGCAGTGCTAGGGATTCCGGGGAGCTGTTTTTT. Translating it yields CSARDSGELFF. The chain couples TRBV20-1 to TRBJ2-2; D is uncertain. Trimming shortened V by 3 bases and J by 6 bases, and 5 bases separated the two germline ends. The germline CDR1 and CDR2 sequences are DFQATT and SNEGSKA (reference sequence). The CDR3 runs to 11 residues.

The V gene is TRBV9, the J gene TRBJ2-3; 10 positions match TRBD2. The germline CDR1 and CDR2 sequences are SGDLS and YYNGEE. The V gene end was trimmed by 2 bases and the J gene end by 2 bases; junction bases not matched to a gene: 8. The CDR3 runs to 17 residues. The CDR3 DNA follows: TGTGCCAGCAGCGTCTGGAGCGGGAGGGATGACACAGATACGCAGTATTTT. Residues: CASSVWSGRDDTDTQYF.

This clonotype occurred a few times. This CDR3 is CSALRGASGTEAFF. The CDR3 DNA sequence: TGCAGTGCTCTCAGGGGGGCATCGGGTACTGAAGCTTTCTTT. This rearrangement joins TRBV20-1 to TRBJ1-1; TRBD1 matches at 7 bases. With 5 bases clipped from V and 5 bases from J, the junction kept 11 bases outside the gene matches. CDR1 and CDR2 (germline): DFQATT, SNEGSKA (reference sequence). This CDR3 is built from 14 residues.

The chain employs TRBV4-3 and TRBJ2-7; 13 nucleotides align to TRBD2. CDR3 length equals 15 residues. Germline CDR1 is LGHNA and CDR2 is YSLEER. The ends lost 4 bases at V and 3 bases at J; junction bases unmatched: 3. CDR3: CASSLGLAGIYEQYF. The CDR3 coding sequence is TGCGCCAGCAGCCTGGGACTAGCGGGGATCTACGAGCAGTACTTC.

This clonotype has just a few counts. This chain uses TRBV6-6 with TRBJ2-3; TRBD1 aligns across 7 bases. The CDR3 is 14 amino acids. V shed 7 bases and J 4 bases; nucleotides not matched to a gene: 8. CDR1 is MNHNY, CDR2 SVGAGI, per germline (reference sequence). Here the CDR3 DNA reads TGTGCCAGCATTTCGACAGGGCGTGCAGATACGCAGTATTTT. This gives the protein CASISTGRADTQYF.

The CDR3 DNA sequence: TGTGCCAGCAGTCGCATAGCAGGGTACGAGCAGTACTTC. Translation: CASSRIAGYEQYF. The genes are TRBV7-8 and TRBJ2-7; possible D gene TRBD1, 5 bases. Germline V gives CDR1 SGHVS, CDR2 FQNEAQ. Trimming took 6 bases from V and 4 from J, leaving 13 bases between them. This CDR3 has 13 residues.

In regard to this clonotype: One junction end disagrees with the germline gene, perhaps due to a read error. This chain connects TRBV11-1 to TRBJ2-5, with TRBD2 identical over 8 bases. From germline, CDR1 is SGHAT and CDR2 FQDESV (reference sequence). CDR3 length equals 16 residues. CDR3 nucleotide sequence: TGTACCAGCAGCTTATCGGGACTAGTCTCTGTCGAGACCCAGTACTTC. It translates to CTSSLSGLVSVETQYF.

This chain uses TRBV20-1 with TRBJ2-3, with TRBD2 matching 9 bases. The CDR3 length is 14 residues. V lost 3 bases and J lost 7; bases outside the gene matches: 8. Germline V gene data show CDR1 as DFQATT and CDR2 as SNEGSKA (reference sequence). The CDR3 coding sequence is TGCAGTGCTAGTAGGGCTAGCGGGATAAATACGCAGTATTTT. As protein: CSASRASGINTQYF.

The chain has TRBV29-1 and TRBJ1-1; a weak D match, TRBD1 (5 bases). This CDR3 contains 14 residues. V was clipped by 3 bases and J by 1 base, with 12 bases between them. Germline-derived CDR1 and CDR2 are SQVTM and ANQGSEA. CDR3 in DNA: TGCAGCGTTGAGCGCGATGGGGGGAACACTGAAGCTTTCTTT. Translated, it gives CSVERDGGNTEAFF.

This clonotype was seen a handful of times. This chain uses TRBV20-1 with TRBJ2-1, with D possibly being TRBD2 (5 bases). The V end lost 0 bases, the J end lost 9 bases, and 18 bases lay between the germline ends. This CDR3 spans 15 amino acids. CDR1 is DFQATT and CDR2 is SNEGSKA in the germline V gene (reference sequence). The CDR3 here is CSARDPRAGSVEQFF. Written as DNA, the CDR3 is TGCAGTGCTAGAGATCCGAGGGCGGGCTCCGTTGAGCAGTTCTTC.

CDR3 coding DNA: TGTGCCAGCAGTTACGACGGTAACTATGGCTACACCTTC. Encoded protein: CASSYDGNYGYTF. The chain carries TRBV6-6 and TRBJ1-2; D is undetermined. The V and J ends lost 2 bases and 1 base respectively, with 5 bases between them. The CDR3 is 13 residues long. Germline CDR1 MNHNY, CDR2 SVGAGI (reference sequence).

Here the CDR3 DNA reads TGTGCCAGCAGAGGCGGCAGGGGCGGGGATAATTCACCCCTCCACTTT. It specifies CASRGGRGGDNSPLHF. The chain is built from TRBV6-5 and TRBJ1-6; D may be TRBD1 (6 bases). The length of the CDR3 is 16 residues. Germline-derived CDR1 and CDR2 are MNHEY and SVGAGI. V dropped 6 bases and J dropped 5 bases, with 17 bases sitting between them.

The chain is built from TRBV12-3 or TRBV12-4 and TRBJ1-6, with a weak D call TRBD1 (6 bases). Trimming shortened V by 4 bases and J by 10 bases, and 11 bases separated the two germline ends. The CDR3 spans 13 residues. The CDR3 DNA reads TGTGCCAGCAGTTCCAGGGGAGAGTCACCCCTCCACTTT. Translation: CASSSRGESPLHF.

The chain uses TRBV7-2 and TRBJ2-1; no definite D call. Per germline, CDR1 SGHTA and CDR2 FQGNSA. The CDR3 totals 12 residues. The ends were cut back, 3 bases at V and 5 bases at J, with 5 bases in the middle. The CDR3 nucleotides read TGTGCCAGCAGCTTGACGAACAATGAGCAGTTCTTC. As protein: CASSLTNNEQFF.

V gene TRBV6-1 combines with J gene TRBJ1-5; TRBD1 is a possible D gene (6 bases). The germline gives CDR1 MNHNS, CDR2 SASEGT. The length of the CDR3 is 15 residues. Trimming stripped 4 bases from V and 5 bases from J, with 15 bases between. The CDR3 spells CASSARNRADQPQHF. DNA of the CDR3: TGTGCCAGCAGTGCCCGGAACAGGGCCGATCAGCCCCAGCATTTT.

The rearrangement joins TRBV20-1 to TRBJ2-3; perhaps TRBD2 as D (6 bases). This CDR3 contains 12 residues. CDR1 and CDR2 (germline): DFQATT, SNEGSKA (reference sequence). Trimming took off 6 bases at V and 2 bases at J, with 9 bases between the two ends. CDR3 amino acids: CSAVAVTDTQYF. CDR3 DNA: TGCAGTGCGGTAGCGGTCACAGATACGCAGTATTTT.

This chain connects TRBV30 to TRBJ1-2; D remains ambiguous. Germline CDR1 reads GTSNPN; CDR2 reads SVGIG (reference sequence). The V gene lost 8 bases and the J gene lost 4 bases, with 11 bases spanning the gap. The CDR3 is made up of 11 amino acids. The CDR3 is CAAAGLYGYTF. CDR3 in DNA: TGTGCCGCTGCGGGTCTCTATGGCTACACCTTC.

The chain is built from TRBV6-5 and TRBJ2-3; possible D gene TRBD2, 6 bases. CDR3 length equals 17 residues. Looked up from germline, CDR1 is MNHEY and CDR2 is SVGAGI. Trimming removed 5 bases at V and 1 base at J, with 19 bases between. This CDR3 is CASSGYDKRRGTDTQYF. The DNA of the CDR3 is TGTGCCAGCAGTGGGTATGATAAGCGGAGGGGCACAGATACGCAGTATTTT.

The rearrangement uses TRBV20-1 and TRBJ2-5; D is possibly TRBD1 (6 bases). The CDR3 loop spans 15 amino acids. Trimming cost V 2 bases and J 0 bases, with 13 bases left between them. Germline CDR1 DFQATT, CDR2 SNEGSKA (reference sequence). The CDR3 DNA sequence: TGCAGTGCTAGACCCCCTAGGGGGTACCAAGAGACCCAGTACTTC. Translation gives CSARPPRGYQETQYF.

The CDR3 bases are TGTGCCACCAGTGACCCGGGACTAGCACAAGTTGCGTTCTTC. Translated: CATSDPGLAQVAFF. The V call is TRBV24-1, the J call TRBJ2-1; 9 bases map to TRBD2. The J segment lost 15 bases and the V segment lost 4 bases, leaving 12 bases of the junction unmatched. This CDR3 spans 14 amino acids. The germline gives CDR1 KGHDR, CDR2 SFDVKD.

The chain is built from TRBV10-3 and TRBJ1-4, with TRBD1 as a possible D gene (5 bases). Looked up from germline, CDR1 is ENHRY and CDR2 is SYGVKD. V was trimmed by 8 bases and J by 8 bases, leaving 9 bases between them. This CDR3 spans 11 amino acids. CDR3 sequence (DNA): TGTGCCATCGGGGACGGAGAAAAACTGTTTTTT. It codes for CAIGDGEKLFF.